The TCR beta chain described here comes from a study of blood T cell repertoires in COVID-19. The overall study: Samples of COVID-19 (acute and convalescent) were obtained from the United States, Italy and Spain. Sources were T cells, B-cell-depleted T cells, or PBMCs; the material itself was cDNA or gDNA.

The count of this clone is one. Germline V gene data show CDR1 as LNHNV and CDR2 as YYDKDF (reference sequence). Trimming cost V 4 bases and J 1 base, with 10 bases left between them. The CDR3 totals 14 residues. The method was immunoSEQ multiplex PCR; TCRdb's version includes in-frame clones alone and lacks a portion of them. The table lists 150,000 to 200,000 clones, around 87% of them singletons. The rearrangement uses TRBV15 and TRBJ1-1; D possibly corresponds to TRBD1 (5 bases). Sequenced material: peripheral blood. The clonotype was recovered from a woman between 18 and 30 years old who had recovered from COVID-19. The CDR3 sequence is CATSIDTGNTEAFF. The CDR3 DNA is TGTGCCACCAGCATAGACACAGGGAACACTGAAGCTTTCTTT.